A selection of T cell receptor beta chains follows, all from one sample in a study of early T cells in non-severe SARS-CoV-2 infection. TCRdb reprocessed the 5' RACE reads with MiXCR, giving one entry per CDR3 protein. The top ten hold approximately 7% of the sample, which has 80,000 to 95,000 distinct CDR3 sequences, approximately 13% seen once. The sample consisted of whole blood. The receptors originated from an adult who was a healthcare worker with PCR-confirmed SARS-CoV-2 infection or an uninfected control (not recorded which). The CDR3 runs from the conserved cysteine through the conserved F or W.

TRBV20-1,CSARDRLAGAAGEQFF
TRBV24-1,CATSRNNEQFF
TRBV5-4,CASSLEAYGTGAFNEKLFF
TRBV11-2,CASSLVTGVLPSPLHF
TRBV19,CASSIDGWAGYDGYTF
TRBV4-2,CASSQDPGSGNTIYF
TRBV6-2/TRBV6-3,CASSGGLGGVSTDTQYF
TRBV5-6,CASSWNPADGTQYF
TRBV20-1,CSAPRASGSNEQFF
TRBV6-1,CASSTRALQETQYF
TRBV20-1,CSAPPLAGIYHEQFF
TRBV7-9,CASSLDPGRTEAFF
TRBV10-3,CANWDGVRTEAFF
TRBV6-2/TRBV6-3,CASSTSYTEQFF
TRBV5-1,CASSSLRLLANTEAFF
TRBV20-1,CSARYGPVPDTQYF
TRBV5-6,CASSGDRGYTEAFF
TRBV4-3,CASSQGARAGANVLTF
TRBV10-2,CASKGSDTQYF
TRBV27,CASSLFGGLAGYNEQFF
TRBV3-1,CASSQVDSYTEAFF
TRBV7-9,CASSLEQGRHSENTIYF
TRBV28,CASSFLEGAVGGNTIYF
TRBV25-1,CASSDLSDTEAFF
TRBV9,CASSYRDRGIPYEQYF
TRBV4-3,CASSGRTGTDTQYF
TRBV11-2,CASRRTGTGGTGELFF
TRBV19,CASRRDYNEQFF
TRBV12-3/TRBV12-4,CASSLGIQENTF
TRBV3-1,CASSQGVAGELFF
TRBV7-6,CASSSDRGLSPLHF
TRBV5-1,CASSFAGTSTRNEQFF
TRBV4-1,CASRRDRNTGELFF
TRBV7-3,CASSQGQTYNEQFF
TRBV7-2,CASRNRPVGTDTQYF
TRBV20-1,CSARDFDFTGELFF
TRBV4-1,CASSHRISGPLADTQYF
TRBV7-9,CASTGKVKNIQYF
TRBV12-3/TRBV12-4,CASTGTAHNEQFF
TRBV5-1,CASSPSGTPYEQYF
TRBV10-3,CAISEGAGNQPQHF
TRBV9,CASSVVPGGDSPLHF
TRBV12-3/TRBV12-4,CASSSWPGHTDTQYF
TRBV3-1,CASSQTSATDTQYF
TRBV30,CAWSGEGRNTGELFF
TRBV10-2,CASSGTSDTGELFF
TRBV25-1,CASSSTRGLAIYNEQFF
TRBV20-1,CSARKVGSYNSPLHF